This T cell receptor beta chain was sequenced in a study of blood T cell repertoires in COVID-19. Study at large: The United States, Italy and Spain were the sources of the acute and convalescent COVID-19 samples. Sources were T cells, B-cell-depleted T cells, or PBMCs; the material itself was cDNA or gDNA.

Original data processing: Estimation of nucleated cell counts was performed using reference gene primer amplification. Assay: immunoSEQ multiplex PCR; the TCRdb copy retains only in-frame clones and omits some. That table gives V, J and clone size, and the DNA gave D and trimming. Here the sample spans just over 200,000 clones, 80% to 90% being singletons. This clone was recorded only once. The CDR3 runs 15 residues. Trimming stripped 0 bases from V and 6 bases from J, with 16 bases between. Germline V gives CDR1 SGHTS, CDR2 YDEGEE. The sequence came from a man older than 75 with acute or convalescent COVID-19. This chain links TRBV5-8 with TRBJ2-7; D is perhaps TRBD2 (5 bases). Sequenced material: peripheral blood. The CDR3 bases are TGTGCCAGCAGCTTGGTACTTGCGACTACCGGCGAGCAGTACTTC. Protein sequence: CASSLVLATTGEQYF. Looking up the rest from reference TRBV5-8 and TRBJ2-7 gives the full variable domain: EAGVTQSPTHLIKTRGQQATLRCSPISGHTSVYWYQQALGLGLQFLLWYDEGEERNRGNFPPRFSGRQFPNYSSELNVNALELEDSALYLCASSLVLATTGEQYFGPGTRLTVT.